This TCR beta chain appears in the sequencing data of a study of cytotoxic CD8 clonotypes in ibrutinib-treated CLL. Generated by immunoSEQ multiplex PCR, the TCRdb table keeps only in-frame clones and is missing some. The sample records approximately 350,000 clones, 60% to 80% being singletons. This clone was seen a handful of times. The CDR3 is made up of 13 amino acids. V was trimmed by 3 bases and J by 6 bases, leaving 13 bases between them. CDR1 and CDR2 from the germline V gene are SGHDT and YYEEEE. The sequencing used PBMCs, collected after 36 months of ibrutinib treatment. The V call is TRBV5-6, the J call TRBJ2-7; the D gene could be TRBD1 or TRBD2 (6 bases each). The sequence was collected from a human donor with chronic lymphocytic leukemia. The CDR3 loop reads CASSSTGAGEQYF. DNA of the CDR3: TGTGCCAGCAGCTCCACGGGGGCTGGCGAGCAGTACTTC.